This T cell receptor beta chain stems from a study of identical twins. The CDR3 has 14 amino acids. The ends were cut back, 0 bases at V and 3 bases at J, with 7 bases in the middle. The germline V gene has CDR1 SGHRS and CDR2 YFSETQ. About this clonotype itself: Its antigen is not known.

TCRdb used MiXCR to reprocess the 5' RACE reads, holding one entry per CDR3 protein. The sample has roughly 1,500,000 distinct CDR3 sequences, under 35% seen once; the top ten hold more than 0.25%. Study findings and constraints: A partial confounding effect on zero-insertion analyses could come from invariant MAIT and iNKT cells.

This clonotype originated in a newborn girl in good health. This chain links TRBV5-1 with TRBJ2-1; unclear D gene. The sequenced sample consisted of cord blood. The CDR3 DNA follows: TGCGCCAGCAGCTTGGTAGGGTACTACAATGAGCAGTTCTTC. As protein: CASSLVGYYNEQFF.